This T cell receptor (beta chain) was obtained from a study of cytomegalovirus exposure and HLA in healthy donors. About the research overall: Inside one of the first data releases sat about 85 million unique TCRs taken from HLA-typed donors.

The CDR3 totals 17 residues. Trimming removed 4 bases from V and 5 bases from J; junction bases left unmatched: 10. Germline V CDR1 and CDR2: SGHKS, YYEKEE (reference sequence). It was with 60 Vbeta and 13 Jbeta primers that the PCR ran. The data were produced by immunoSEQ multiplex PCR, yet TCRdb's version contains in-frame clones alone and is incomplete. Here the sample spans 250,000 to 350,000 clones, 86% being singletons. Sequencing input: PBMCs. The TCR originated in a man aged 35-49 years in good health and CMV-seropositive. This chain uses TRBV5-5 with TRBJ2-3; 13 bases agree with TRBD2. CDR3 in DNA: TGTGCCAGCAGCCTAGGACTAGCGGGAGCCCGTGGAGATACGCAGTATTTT. Its translation: CASSLGLAGARGDTQYF.